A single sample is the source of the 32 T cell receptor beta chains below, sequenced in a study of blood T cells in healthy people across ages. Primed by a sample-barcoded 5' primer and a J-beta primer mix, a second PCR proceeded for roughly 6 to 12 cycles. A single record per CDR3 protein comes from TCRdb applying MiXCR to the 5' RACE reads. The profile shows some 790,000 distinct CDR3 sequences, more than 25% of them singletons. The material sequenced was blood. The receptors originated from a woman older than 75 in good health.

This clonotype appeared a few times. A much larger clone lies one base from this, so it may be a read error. CDR3 region: CSAQTVSSYNGQFF. The CDR3 DNA reads TGCAGTGCTCAGACAGTTAGCTCCTACAATGGGCAGTTCTTC. The chain uses TRBV20-1 and TRBJ2-1, with a tentative D call TRBD1 (5 bases). Germline lookup yields CDR1 DFQATT and CDR2 SNEGSKA (reference sequence). CDR3 length: 14 residues.

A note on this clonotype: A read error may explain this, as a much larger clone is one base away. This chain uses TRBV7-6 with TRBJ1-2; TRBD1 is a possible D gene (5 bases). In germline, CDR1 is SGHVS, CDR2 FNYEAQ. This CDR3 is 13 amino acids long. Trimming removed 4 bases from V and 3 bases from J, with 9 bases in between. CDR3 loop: CASSSGLDYGYTF. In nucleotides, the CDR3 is TGTGCCAGCAGCTCGGGACTGGACTATGGCTACACCTTC.

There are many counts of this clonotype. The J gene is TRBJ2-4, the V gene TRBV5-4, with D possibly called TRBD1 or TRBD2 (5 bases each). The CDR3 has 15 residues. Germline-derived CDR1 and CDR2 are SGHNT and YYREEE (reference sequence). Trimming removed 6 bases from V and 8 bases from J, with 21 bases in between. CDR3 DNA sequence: TGTGCCAGCACCGAAGGGACCGCCCCTGGGGACATTCAGTACTTC. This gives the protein CASTEGTAPGDIQYF.

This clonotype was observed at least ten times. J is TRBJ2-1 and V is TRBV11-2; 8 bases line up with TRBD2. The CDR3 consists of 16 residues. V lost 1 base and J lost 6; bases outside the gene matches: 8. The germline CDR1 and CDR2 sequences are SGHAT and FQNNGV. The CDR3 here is CASSLGAGAGTNEQFF. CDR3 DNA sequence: TGTGCCAGCAGCTTAGGAGCGGGGGCCGGCACCAATGAGCAGTTCTTC. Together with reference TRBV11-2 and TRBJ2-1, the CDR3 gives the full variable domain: EAGVAQSPRYKIIEKRQSVAFWCNPISGHATLYWYQQILGQGPKLLIQFQNNGVVDDSQLPKDRFSAERLKGVDSTLKIQPAKLEDSAVYLCASSLGAGAGTNEQFFGPGTRLTVL.

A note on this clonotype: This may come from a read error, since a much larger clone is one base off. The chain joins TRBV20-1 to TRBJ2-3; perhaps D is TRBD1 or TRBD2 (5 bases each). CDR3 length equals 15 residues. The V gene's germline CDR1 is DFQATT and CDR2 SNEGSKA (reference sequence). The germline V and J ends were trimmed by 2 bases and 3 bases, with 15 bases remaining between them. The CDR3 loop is CSARNDRDGTDTQYF. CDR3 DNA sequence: TGCAGTGCTAGAAACGACCGGGACGGAACAGATACGCAGTATTTT.

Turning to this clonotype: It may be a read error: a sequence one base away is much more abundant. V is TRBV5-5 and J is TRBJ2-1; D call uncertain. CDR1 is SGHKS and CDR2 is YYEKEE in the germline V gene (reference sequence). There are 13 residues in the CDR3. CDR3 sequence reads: CASNLSNYNEQFF. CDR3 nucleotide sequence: TGTGCCAGCAACTTGTCCAACTACAATGAGCAGTTCTTC. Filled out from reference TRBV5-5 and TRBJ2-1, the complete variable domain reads DAGVTQSPTHLIKTRGQQVTLRCSPISGHKSVSWYQQVLGQGPQFIFQYYEKEERGRGNFPDRFSARQFPNYSSELNVNALLLGDSALYLCASNLSNYNEQFFGPGTRLTVL.

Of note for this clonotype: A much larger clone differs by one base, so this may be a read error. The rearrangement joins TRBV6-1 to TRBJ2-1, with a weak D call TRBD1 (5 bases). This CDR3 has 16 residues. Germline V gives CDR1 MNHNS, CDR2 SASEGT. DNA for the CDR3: TGTACCAGCAGACGAAAACAGGCCTCGTTAAACAATGAGCAGTTCTTC. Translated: CTSRRKQASLNNEQFF.

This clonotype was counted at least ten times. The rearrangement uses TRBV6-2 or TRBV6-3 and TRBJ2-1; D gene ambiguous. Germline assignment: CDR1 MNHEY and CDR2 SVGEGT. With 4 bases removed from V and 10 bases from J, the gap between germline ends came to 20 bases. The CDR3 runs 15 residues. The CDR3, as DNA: TGTGCCAGCAGTTCCGGAGTCCTACCCTATCAAGAGCAGTTCTTC. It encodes CASSSGVLPYQEQFF.

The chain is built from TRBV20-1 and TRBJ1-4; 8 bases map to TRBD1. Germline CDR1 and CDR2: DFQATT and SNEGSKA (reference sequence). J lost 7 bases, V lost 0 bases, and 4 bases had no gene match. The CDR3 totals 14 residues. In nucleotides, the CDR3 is TGCAGTGCTAGAGACCAGGGGGCTCGTGAAAAACTGTTTTTT. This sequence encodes CSARDQGAREKLFF.

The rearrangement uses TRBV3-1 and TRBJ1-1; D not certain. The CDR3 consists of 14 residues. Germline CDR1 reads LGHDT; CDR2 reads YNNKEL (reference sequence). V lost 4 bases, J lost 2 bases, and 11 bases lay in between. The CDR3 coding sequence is TGTGCCAGCAGCCCAAGGGTAGGCAACACTGAAGCTTTCTTT. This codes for CASSPRVGNTEAFF.

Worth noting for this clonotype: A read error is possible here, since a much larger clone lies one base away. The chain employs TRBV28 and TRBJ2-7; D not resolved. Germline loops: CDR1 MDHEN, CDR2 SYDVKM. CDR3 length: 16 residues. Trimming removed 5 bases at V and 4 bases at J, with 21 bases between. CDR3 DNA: TGTGCCAGCAGTCCAAAATACGGACGGCTATTATACGAGCAGTACTTC. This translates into CASSPKYGRLLYEQYF.

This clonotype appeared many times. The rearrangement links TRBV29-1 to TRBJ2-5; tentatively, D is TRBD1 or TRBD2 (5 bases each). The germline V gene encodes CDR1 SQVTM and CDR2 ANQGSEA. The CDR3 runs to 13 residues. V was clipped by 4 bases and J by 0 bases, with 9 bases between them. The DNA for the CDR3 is TGCAGCGTTGGTGGGACGTACCAAGAGACCCAGTACTTC. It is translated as CSVGGTYQETQYF. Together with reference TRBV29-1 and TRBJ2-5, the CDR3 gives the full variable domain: SAVISQKPSRDICQRGTSLTIQCQVDSQVTMMFWYRQQPGQSLTLIATANQGSEATYESGFVIDKFPISRPNLTFSTLTVSNMSPEDSSIYLCSVGGTYQETQYFGPGTRLLVL.

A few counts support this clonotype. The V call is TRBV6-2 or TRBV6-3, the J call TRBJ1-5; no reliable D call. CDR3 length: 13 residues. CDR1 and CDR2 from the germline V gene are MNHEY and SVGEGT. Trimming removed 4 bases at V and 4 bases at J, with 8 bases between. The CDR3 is CASSSPHNQPQHF. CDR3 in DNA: TGTGCCAGCAGTTCCCCTCATAATCAGCCCCAGCATTTT.

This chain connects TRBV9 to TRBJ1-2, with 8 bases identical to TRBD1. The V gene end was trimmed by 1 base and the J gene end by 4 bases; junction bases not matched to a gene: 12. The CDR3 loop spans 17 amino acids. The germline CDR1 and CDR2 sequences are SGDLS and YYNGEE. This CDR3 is CASSVTPGQGRIYGYTF. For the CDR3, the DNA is TGTGCCAGCAGCGTAACCCCCGGACAGGGTAGGATCTATGGCTACACCTTC.

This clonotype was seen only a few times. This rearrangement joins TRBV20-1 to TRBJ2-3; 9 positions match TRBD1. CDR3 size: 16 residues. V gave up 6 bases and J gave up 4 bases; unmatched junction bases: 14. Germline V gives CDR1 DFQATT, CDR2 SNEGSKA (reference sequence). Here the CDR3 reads CSAPSRTGDISDTQYF. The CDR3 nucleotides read TGCAGTGCCCCCTCCCGGACAGGGGATATTTCAGATACGCAGTATTTT.

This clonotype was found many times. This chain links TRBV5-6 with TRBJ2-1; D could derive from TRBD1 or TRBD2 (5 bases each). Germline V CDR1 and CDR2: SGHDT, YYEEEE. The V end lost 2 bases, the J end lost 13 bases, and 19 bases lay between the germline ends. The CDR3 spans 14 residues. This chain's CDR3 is CASSFGDGREFQFF. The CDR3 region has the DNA TGTGCCAGCAGCTTCGGGGACGGCAGGGAATTCCAGTTCTTC. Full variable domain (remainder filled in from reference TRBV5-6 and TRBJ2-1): DAGVTQSPTHLIKTRGQQVTLRCSPKSGHDTVSWYQQALGQGPQFIFQYYEEEERQRGNFPDRFSGHQFPNYSSELNVNALLLGDSALYLCASSFGDGREFQFFGPGTRLTVL.

CDR3 DNA sequence: TGTGCCAGTAGTTGGACAGGGGGCAGAGGAGGCTACACCTTC. This codes for CASSWTGGRGGYTF. The chain employs TRBV19 and TRBJ1-2; 11 nucleotides line up with TRBD1. The trim removed 5 bases at V and 8 bases at J, leaving 7 bases unmatched. Per germline, CDR1 LNHDA and CDR2 SQIVND (reference sequence). This CDR3 is 14 amino acids long.

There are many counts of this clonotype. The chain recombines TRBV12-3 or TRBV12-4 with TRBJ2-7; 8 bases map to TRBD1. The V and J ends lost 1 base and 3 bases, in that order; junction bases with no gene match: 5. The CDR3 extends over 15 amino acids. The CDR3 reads CASSLDGTGVYEQYF. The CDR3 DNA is TGTGCCAGCAGTTTAGATGGGACAGGAGTCTACGAGCAGTACTTC.

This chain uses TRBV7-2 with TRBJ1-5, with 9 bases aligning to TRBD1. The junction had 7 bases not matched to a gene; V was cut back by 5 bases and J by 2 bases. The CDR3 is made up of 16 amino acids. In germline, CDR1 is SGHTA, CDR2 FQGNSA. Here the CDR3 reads CASSPRTGAGNQPQHF. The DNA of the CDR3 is TGTGCCAGCAGCCCCAGGACAGGGGCCGGCAATCAGCCCCAGCATTTT.

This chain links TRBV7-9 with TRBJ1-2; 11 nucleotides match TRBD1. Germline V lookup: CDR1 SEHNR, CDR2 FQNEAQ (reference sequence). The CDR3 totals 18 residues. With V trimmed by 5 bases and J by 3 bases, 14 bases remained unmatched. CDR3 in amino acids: CASSPPTGQGVRDYGYTF. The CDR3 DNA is TGTGCCAGCAGCCCCCCGACGGGACAGGGGGTTCGGGACTATGGCTACACCTTC.

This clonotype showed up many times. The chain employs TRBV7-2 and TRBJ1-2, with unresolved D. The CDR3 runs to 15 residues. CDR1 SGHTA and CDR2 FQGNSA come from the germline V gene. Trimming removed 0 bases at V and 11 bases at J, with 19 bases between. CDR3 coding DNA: TGTGCCAGCAGCTTAGCGCCGAAGGGAGGGATTTCTTACACCTTC. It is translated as CASSLAPKGGISYTF.

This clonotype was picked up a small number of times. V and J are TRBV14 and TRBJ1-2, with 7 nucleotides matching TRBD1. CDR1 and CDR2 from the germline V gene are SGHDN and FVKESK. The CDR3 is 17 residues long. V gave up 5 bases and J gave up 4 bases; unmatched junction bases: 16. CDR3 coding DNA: TGTGCCAGCAGCTCCTATATCGCCGGGACAGTTCTCTATGGCTACACCTTC. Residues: CASSSYIAGTVLYGYTF.

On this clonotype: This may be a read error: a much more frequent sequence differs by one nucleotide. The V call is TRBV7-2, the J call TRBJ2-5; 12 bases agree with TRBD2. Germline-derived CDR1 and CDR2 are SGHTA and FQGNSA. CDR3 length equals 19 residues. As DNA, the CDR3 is TGTGCCGGCAGCTTAGTTCTAGCGGGGGGGAAAGGGGTCCGAGAGACCCAGTACTTC. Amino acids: CAGSLVLAGGKGVRETQYF.

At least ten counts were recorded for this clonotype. CDR3 bases: TGTGCCACCAGTGGACCAGGGAAAAACATTCAGTACTTC. Its protein is CATSGPGKNIQYF. The chain is built from TRBV24-1 and TRBJ2-4; TRBD1 might be the D (5 bases). This CDR3 contains 13 residues. The ends were cut back, 5 bases at V and 4 bases at J, with 8 bases in the middle. Germline lookup yields CDR1 KGHDR and CDR2 SFDVKD.

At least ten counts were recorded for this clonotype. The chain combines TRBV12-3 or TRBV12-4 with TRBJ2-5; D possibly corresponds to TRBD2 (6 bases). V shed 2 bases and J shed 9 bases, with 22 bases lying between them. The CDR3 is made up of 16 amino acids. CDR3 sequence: CASSLIGAGTGRAQYF. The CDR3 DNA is TGTGCCAGCAGTTTAATCGGTGCGGGGACCGGGCGGGCCCAGTACTTC.

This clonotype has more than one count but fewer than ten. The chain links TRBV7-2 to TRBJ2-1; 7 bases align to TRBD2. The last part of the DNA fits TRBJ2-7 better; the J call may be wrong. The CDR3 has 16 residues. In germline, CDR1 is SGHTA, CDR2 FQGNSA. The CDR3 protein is CASSTLTGGSYNEQYF. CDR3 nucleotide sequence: TGTGCCAGCAGCACACTTACCGGGGGGTCCTACAATGAGCAGTACTTC.

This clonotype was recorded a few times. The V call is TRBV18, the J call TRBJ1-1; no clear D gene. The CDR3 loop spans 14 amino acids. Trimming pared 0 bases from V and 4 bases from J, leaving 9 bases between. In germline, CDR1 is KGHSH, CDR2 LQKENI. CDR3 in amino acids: CASSPPVGVTEAFF. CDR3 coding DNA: TGTGCCAGCTCACCACCCGTGGGAGTCACTGAAGCTTTCTTT.

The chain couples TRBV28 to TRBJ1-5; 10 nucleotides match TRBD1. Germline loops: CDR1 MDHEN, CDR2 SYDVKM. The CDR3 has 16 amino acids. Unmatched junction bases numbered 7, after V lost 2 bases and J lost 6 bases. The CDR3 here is CASSLGGQGVGQPQHF. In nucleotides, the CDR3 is TGTGCCAGCAGTTTAGGCGGACAGGGGGTCGGTCAGCCCCAGCATTTT.

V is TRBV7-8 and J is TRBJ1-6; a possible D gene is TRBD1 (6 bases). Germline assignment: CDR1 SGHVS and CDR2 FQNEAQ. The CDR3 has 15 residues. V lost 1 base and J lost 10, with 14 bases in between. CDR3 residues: CASSLDRARRSPLHF. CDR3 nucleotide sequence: TGTGCCAGCAGCTTAGACAGGGCACGCCGCTCACCCCTCCACTTT. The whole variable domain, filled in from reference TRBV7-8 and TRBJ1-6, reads GAGVSQSPRYKVAKRGQDVALRCDPISGHVSLFWYQQALGQGPEFLTYFQNEAQLDKSGLPSDRFFAERPEGSVSTLKIQRTQQEDSAVYLCASSLDRARRSPLHFGNGTRLTVT.

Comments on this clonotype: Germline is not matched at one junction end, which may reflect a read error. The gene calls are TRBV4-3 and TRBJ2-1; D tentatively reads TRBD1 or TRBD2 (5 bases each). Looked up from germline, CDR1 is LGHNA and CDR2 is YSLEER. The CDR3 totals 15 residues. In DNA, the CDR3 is TGCGCCAGCAGCCAAGAAGAGGGGCCCTACAATGGGCAGTTCTTC. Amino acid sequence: CASSQEEGPYNGQFF.

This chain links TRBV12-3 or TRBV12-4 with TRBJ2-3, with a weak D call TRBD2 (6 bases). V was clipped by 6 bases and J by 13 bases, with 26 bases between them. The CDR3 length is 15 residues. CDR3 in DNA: TGTGCCAGCAGCAGGGAGGCTTCGAGCACAGATGTGGAGTATTTT. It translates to CASSREASSTDVEYF.

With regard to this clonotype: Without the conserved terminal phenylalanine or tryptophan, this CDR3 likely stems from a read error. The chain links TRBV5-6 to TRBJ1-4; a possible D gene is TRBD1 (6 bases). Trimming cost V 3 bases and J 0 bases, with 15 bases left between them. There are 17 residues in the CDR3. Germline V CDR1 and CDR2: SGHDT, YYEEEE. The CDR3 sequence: CASSYKRTAATNEKLFC. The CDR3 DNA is TGTGCCAGCAGCTATAAGAGGACAGCTGCAACTAATGAAAAACTGTTTTGT.